This TCR beta chain stems from a study of T cells after yellow fever vaccination. Trimming pared 1 base from V and 12 bases from J, leaving 11 bases between. This CDR3 comprises 13 residues. Germline V gene sequence: CDR1 SGHKS, CDR2 YYEKEE (reference sequence). The TCR cDNA carried a universal primer site and UMIs from 5'RACE template switching. TCRdb itself ran the 5' RACE reads through MiXCR, one entry per CDR3 protein. The sample records a few hundred thousand distinct CDR3 sequences, approximately 10% being singletons. Sequences were derived from PBMCs, sampled on the day of the first yellow fever vaccination. The rearrangement joins TRBV5-5 to TRBJ1-6; D might be TRBD1 (5 bases). The receptor's source is a man aged 18 to 29 who received the YFV17D yellow fever vaccine. CDR3 residues: CASSLNGALPLHF. CDR3 sequence (DNA): TGTGCCAGCAGCTTGAACGGGGCCTTACCCCTCCACTTT.